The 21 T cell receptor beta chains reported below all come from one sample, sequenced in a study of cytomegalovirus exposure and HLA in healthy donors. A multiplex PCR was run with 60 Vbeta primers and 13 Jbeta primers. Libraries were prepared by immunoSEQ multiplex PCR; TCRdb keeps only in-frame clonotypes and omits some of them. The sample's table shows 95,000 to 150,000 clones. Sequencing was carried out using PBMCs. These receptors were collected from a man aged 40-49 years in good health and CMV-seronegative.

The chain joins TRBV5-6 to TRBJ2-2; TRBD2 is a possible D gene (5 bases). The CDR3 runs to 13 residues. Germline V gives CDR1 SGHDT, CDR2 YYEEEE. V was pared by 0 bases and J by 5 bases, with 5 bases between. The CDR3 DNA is TGTGCCAGCAGCTTGGGCGGGACCGGGGAGCTGTTTTTT. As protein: CASSLGGTGELFF.

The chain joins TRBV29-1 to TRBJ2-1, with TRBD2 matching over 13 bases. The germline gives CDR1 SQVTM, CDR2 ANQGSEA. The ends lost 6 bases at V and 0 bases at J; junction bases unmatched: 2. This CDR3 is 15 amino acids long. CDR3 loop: CSVGLAGVSYNEQFF. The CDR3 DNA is TGCAGCGTAGGACTAGCGGGAGTCTCCTACAATGAGCAGTTCTTC.

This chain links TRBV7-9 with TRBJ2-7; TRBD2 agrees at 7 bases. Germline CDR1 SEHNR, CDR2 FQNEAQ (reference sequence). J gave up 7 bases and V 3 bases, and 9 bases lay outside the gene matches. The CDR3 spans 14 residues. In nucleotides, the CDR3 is TGTGCCAGCAGCTTTTCTGGGAGGGGTGTAGAGCAGTACTTC. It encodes CASSFSGRGVEQYF.

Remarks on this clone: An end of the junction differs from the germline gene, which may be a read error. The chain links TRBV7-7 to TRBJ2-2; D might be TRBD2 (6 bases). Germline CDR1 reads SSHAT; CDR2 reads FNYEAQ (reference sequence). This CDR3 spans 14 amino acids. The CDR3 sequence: CASSVGGDTGELFF. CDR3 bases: TGTGCTAGCAGCGTGGGGGGAGACACCGGGGAGCTGTTTTTT.

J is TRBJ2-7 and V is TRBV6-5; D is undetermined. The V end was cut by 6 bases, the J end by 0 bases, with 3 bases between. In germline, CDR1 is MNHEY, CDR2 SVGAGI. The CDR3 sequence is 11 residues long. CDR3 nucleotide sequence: TGTGCCAGCAGGAGCTCCTACGAGCAGTACTTC. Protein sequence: CASRSSYEQYF.

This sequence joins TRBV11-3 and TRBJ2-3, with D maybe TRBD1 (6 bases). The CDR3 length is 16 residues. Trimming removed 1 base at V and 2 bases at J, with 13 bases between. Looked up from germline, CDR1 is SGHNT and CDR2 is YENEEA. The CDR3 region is CASSLVTAGDTDTQYF. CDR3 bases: TGTGCCAGCAGCTTAGTTACGGCAGGGGACACAGATACGCAGTATTTT.

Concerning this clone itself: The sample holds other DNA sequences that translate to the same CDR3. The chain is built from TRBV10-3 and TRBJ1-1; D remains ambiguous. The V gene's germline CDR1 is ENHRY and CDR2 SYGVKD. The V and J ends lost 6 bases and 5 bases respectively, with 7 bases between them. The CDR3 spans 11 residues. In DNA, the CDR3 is TGTGCCATCAGCGCGGGGACTGAAGCTTTCTTT. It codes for CAISAGTEAFF.

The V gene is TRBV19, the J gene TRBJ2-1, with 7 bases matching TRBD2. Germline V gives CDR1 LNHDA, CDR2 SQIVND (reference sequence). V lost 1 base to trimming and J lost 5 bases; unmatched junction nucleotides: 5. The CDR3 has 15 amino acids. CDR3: CASSIGAGENNEQFF. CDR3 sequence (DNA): TGTGCCAGTAGTATAGGCGCGGGAGAGAACAATGAGCAGTTCTTC.

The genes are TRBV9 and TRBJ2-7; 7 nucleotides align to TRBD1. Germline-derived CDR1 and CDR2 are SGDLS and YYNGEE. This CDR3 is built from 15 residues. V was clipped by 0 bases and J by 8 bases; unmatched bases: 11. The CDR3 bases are TGTGCCAGCAGCGTAGAAAGTGTCGAGGGGGCGAAGCAGTACTTC. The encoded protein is CASSVESVEGAKQYF.

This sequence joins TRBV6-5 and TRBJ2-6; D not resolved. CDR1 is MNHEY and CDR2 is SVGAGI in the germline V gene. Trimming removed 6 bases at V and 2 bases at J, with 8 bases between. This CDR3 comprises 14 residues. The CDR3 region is CASSLSPGANVLTF. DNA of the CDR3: TGTGCCAGCAGCCTTAGCCCTGGGGCCAACGTCCTGACTTTC.

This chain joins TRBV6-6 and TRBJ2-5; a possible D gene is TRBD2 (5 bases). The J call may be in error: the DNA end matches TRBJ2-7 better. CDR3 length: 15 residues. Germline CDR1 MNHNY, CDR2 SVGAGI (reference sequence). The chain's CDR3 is CASSYPPGFTYEQYF. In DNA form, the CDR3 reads TGTGCCAGCAGTTACCCTCCGGGGTTCACCTACGAGCAGTACTTC.

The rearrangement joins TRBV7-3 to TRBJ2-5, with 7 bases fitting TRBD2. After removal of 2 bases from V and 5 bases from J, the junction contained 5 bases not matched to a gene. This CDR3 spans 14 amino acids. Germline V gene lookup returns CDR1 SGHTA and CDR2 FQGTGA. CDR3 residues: CASSLAGVGETQYF. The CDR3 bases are TGTGCCAGCAGCTTAGCGGGAGTGGGGGAGACCCAGTACTTC. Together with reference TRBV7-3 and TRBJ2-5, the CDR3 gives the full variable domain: GAGVSQTPSNKVTEKGKYVELRCDPISGHTALYWYRQSLGQGPEFLIYFQGTGAADDSGLPNDRFFAVRPEGSVSTLKIQRTERGDSAVYLCASSLAGVGETQYFGPGTRLLVL.

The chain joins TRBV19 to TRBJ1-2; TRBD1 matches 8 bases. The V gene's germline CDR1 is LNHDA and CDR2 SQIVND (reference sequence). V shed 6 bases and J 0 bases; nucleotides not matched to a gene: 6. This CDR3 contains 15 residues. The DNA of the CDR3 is TGTGCCAGTAGGCGCAGGGGGCTATCTAACTATGGCTACACCTTC. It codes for CASRRRGLSNYGYTF. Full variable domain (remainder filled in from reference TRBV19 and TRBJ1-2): DGGITQSPKYLFRKEGQNVTLSCEQNLNHDAMYWYRQDPGQGLRLIYYSQIVNDFQKGDIAEGYSVSREKKESFPLTVTSAQKNPTAFYLCASRRRGLSNYGYTFGSGTRLTVV.

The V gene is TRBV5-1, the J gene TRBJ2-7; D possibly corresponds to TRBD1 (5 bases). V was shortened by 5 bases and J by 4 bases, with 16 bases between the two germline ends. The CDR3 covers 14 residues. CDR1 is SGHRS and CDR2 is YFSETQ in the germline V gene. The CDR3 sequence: CASSPTGFAYEQYF. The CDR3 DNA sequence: TGCGCCAGCAGTCCCACAGGTTTTGCTTACGAGCAGTACTTC.

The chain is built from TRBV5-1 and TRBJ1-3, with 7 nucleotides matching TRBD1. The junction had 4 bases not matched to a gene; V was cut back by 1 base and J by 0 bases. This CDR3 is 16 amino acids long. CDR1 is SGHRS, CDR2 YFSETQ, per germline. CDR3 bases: TGCGCCAGCAGCTTGAGGTCAGGGGGCTCTGGAAACACCATATATTTT. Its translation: CASSLRSGGSGNTIYF.

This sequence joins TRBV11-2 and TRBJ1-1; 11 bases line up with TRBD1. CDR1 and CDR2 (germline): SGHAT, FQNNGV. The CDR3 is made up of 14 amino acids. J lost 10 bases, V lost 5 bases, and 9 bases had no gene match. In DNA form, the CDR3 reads TGTGCCAGCAGCCCAGGACAGGGGGCAACCTCAGCTTTCTTT. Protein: CASSPGQGATSAFF.

The CDR3 sequence is CASSGLAGAGELFF. The DNA of the CDR3 is TGTGCCAGCAGCGGACTAGCGGGAGCCGGGGAGCTGTTTTTT. The V gene is TRBV27, the J gene TRBJ2-2; TRBD2 matches 13 bases. The CDR3 sequence is 14 residues long. CDR1 is MNHEY and CDR2 is SMNVEV in the germline V gene (reference sequence). V shed 6 bases and J 6 bases; nucleotides not matched to a gene: 1.

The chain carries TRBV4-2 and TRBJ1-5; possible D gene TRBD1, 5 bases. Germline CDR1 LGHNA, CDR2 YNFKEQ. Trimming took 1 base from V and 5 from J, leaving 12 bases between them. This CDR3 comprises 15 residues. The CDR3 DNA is TGTGCCAGCAGCCAAGGGTCGGGGGGTGATCAGCCCCAGCATTTT. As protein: CASSQGSGGDQPQHF.

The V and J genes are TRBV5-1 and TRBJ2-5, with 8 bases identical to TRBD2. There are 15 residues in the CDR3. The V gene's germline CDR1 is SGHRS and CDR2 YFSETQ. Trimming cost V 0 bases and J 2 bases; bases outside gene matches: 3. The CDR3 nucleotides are TGCGCCAGCAGCTTGGGAATAGCGGGGCAAGAGACCCAGTACTTC. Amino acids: CASSLGIAGQETQYF. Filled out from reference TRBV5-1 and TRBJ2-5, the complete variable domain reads KAGVTQTPRYLIKTRGQQVTLSCSPISGHRSVSWYQQTPGQGLQFLFEYFSETQRNKGNFPGRFSGRQFSNSRSEMNVSTLELGDSALYLCASSLGIAGQETQYFGPGTRLLVL.

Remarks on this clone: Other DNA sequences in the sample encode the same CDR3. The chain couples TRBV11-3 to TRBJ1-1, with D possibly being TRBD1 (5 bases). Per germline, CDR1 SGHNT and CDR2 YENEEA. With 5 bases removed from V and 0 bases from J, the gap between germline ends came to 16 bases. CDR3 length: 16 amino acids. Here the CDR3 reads CASSPGAGFMNTEAFF. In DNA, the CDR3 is TGTGCCAGCAGCCCAGGAGCAGGGTTTATGAACACTGAAGCTTTCTTT.

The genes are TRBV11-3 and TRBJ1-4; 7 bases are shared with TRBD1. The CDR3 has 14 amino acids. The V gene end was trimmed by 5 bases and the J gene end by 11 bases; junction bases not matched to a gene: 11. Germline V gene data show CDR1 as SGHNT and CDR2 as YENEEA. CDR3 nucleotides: TGTGCCAGCAGCCCAGAGGGGGCAGTCGGCAAACTGTTTTTT. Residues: CASSPEGAVGKLFF. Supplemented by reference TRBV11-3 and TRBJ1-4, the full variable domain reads EAGVVQSPRYKIIEKKQPVAFWCNPISGHNTLYWYLQNLGQGPELLIRYENEEAVDDSQLPKDRFSAERLKGVDSTLKIQPAELGDSAVYLCASSPEGAVGKLFFGSGTQLSVL.